This T cell receptor beta chain came from a study of response to subunit inactivated influenza vaccine. With 0 bases clipped from V and 4 bases from J, the junction kept 3 bases outside the gene matches. The CDR3 runs 15 residues. Germline assignment: CDR1 MNHEY and CDR2 SVGAGI. TCRdb reprocessed the RT-PCR reads with MiXCR, giving one entry per CDR3 protein. This table holds around 480,000 distinct CDR3 sequences, approximately 17% found once. This clonotype has at least ten counts. This material consisted of CD4+ T cells sorted from PBMCs, taken 23 to 25 months after vaccination. This TCR was sampled from a man aged 50-75 years who received an inactivated influenza vaccine. V usage is TRBV6-5 and J usage is TRBJ1-3; 7 nucleotides align to TRBD1. The CDR3 DNA sequence: TGTGCCAGCAGTTACTCGACAGGGCGCGGAAACACCATATATTTT. Translation: CASSYSTGRGNTIYF.